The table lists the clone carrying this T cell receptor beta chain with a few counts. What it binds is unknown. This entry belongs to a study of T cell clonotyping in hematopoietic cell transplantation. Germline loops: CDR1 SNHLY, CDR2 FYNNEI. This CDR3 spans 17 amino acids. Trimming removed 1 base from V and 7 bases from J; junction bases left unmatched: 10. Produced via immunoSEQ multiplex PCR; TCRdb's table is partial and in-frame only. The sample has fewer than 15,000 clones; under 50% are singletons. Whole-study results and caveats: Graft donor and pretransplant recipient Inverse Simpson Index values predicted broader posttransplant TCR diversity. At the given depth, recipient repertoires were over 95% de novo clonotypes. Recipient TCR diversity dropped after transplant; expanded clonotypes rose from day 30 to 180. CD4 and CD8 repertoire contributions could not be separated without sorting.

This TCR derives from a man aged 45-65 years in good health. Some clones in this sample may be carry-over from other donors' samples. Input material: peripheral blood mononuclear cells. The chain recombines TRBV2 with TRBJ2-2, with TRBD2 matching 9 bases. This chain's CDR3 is CASSEEGLAWAIGELFF. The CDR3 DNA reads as TGTGCCAGCAGTGAAGAGGGACTAGCATGGGCCATCGGGGAGCTGTTTTTT.